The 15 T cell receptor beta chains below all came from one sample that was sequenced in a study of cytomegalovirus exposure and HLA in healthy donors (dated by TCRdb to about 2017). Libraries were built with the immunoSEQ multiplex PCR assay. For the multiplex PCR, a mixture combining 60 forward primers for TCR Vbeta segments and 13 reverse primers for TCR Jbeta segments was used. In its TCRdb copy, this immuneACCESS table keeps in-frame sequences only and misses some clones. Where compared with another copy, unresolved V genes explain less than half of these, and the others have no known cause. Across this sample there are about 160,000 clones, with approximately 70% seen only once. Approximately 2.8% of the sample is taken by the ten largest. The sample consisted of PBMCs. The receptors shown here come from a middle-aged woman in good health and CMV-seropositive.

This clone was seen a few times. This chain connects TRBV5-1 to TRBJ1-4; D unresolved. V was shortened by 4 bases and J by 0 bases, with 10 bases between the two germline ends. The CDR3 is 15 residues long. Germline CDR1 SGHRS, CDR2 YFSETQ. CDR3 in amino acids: CASSPGLATNEKLFF. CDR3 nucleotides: TGCGCCAGCAGCCCCGGACTGGCAACTAATGAAAAACTGTTTTTT.

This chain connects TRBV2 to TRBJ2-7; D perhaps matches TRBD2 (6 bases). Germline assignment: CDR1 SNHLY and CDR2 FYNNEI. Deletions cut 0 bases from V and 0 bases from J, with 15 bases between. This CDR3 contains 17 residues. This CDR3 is CASSEARDWPLSYEQYF. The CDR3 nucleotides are TGTGCCAGCAGTGAAGCTAGGGACTGGCCCCTCTCCTACGAGCAGTACTTC. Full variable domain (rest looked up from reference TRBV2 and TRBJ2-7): EPEVTQTPSHQVTQMGQEVILRCVPISNHLYFYWYRQILGQKVEFLVSFYNNEISEKSEIFDDQFSVERPDGSNFTLKIRSTKLEDSAMYFCASSEARDWPLSYEQYFGPGTRLTVT.

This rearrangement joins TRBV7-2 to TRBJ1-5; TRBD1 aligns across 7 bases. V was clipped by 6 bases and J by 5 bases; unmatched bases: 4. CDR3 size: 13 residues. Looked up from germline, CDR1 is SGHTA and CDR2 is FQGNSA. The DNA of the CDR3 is TGTGCCAGCAGTGATACAGGGGATCAGCCCCAGCATTTT. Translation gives CASSDTGDQPQHF.

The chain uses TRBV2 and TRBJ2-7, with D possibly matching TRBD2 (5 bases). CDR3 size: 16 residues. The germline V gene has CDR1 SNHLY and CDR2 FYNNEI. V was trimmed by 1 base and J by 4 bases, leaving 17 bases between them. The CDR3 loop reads CASSEGGLGDGYEQYF. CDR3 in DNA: TGTGCCAGCAGTGAAGGCGGACTCGGTGATGGGTACGAGCAGTACTTC.

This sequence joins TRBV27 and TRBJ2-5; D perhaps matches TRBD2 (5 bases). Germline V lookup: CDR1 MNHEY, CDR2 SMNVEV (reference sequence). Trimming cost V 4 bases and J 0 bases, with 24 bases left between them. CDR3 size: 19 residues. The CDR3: CASSSPGGSGDNYQETQYF. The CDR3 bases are TGTGCCAGCAGTTCACCCGGTGGGTCCGGGGATAACTACCAAGAGACCCAGTACTTC.

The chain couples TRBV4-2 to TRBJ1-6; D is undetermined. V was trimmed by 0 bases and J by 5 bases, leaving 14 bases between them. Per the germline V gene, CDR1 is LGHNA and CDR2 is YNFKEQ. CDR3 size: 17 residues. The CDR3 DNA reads TGTGCCAGCAGCCAAGATCAGGTGGCAGGTCATAATTCACCCCTCCACTTT. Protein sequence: CASSQDQVAGHNSPLHF.

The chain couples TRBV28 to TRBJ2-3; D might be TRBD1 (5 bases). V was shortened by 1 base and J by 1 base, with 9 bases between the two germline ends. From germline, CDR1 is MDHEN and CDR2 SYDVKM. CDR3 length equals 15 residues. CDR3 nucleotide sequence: TGTGCCAGCAGTTTATATCTGGGGCGCACAGATACGCAGTATTTT. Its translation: CASSLYLGRTDTQYF.

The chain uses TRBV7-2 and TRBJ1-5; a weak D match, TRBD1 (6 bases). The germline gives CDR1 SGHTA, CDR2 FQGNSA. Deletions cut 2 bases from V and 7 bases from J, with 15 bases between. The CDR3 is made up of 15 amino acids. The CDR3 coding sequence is TGTGCCAGCAGCTTAACCCCGGGACACGAGCAGCCCCAGCATTTT. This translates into CASSLTPGHEQPQHF. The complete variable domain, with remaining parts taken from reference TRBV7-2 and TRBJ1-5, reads GAGVSQSPSNKVTEKGKDVELRCDPISGHTALYWYRQSLGQGLEFLIYFQGNSAPDKSGLPSDRFSAERTGGSVSTLTIQRTQQEDSAVYLCASSLTPGHEQPQHFGDGTRLSIL.

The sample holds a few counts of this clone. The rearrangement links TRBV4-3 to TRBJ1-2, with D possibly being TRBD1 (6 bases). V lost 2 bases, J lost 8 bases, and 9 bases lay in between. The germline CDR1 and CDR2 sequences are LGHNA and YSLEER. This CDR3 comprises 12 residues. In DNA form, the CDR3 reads TGCGCCAGCAGCCAAACAGGGAGCGGCTACACCTTC. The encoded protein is CASSQTGSGYTF.

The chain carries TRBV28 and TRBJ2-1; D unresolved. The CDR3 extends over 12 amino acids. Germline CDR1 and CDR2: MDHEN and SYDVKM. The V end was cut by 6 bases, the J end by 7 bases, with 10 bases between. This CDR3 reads CASSAPTNEQFF. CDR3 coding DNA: TGTGCCAGCAGCGCCCCCACTAATGAGCAGTTCTTC.

CDR3 DNA: TGCGCCAGCAGCCCACTACTAGCGGGATCCTACGAGCAGTACTTC. It specifies CASSPLLAGSYEQYF. This chain links TRBV4-3 with TRBJ2-7; 10 bases align to TRBD2. This CDR3 has 15 residues. The V and J ends lost 4 bases and 1 base, in that order; junction bases with no gene match: 4. Germline V gene data show CDR1 as LGHNA and CDR2 as YSLEER.

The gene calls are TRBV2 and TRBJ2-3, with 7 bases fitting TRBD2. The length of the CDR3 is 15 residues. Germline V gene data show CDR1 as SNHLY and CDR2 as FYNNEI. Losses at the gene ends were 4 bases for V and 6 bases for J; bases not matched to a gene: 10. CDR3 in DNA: TGTGCCAGCAGTGCGCAAGCGGGGCTCGGGGATACGCAGTATTTT. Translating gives CASSAQAGLGDTQYF.

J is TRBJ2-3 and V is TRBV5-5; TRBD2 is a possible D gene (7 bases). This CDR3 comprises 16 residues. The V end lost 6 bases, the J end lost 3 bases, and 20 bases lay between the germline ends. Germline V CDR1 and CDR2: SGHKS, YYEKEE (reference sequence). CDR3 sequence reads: CASTAGWGGGTDTQYF. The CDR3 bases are TGTGCCAGCACCGCCGGATGGGGGGGCGGAACAGATACGCAGTATTTT.

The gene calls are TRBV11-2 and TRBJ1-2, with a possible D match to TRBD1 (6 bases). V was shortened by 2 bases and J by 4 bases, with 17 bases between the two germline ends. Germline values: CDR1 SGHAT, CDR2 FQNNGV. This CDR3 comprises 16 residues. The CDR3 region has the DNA TGTGCCAGCAGCTTACTACCTACAGGGATTCGCTATGGCTACACCTTC. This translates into CASSLLPTGIRYGYTF.

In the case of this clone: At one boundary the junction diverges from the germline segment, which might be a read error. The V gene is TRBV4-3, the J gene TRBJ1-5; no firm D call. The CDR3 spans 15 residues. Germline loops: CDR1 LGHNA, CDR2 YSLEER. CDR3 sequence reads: CASSQLEGSNQPQNF. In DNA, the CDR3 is TGCGCCAGCAGCCAATTAGAAGGGAGCAATCAGCCCCAGAATTTT.